Each of the 26 T cell receptor beta chains below was sequenced from the same sample in a study of control samples from healthy donors and cancer patients. The data were produced by immunoSEQ multiplex PCR, yet TCRdb's version contains in-frame clones alone and is incomplete. The data contain about 51,000 clones, roughly 80% of them seen just once; the ten biggest clones take up roughly a tenth. Specimen: blood. Receptor source: a man in his 70s in good health.

The gene calls are TRBV28 and TRBJ1-2; D perhaps matches TRBD1 (5 bases). Per the germline V gene, CDR1 is MDHEN and CDR2 is SYDVKM. CDR3 length equals 15 residues. V lost 4 bases and J lost 6, with 18 bases in between. In DNA, the CDR3 is TGTGCCAGCAGTTATGGGGCAGGGATCGGTCATGGCTACACCTTC. Its protein is CASSYGAGIGHGYTF.

This chain joins TRBV11-2 and TRBJ1-1; D gene ambiguous. The ends were cut back, 3 bases at V and 1 base at J, with 9 bases in the middle. The CDR3 consists of 14 residues. The germline V gene has CDR1 SGHAT and CDR2 FQNNGV. This chain's CDR3 is CASSFRDPNTEAFF. DNA of the CDR3: TGTGCCAGCAGCTTCCGGGATCCGAACACTGAAGCTTTCTTT.

The chain carries TRBV29-1 and TRBJ1-2; TRBD1 might be the D (6 bases). CDR1 SQVTM and CDR2 ANQGSEA come from the germline V gene. V lost 6 bases and J lost 4, with 21 bases in between. This CDR3 is 15 amino acids long. The CDR3 DNA reads TGCAGCGTGGTAGGGTACAGGGAAAGCGGCTATGGCTACACCTTC. This codes for CSVVGYRESGYGYTF. Drawing the rest from reference TRBV29-1 and TRBJ1-2, the complete variable domain is SAVISQKPSRDICQRGTSLTIQCQVDSQVTMMFWYRQQPGQSLTLIATANQGSEATYESGFVIDKFPISRPNLTFSTLTVSNMSPEDSSIYLCSVVGYRESGYGYTFGSGTRLTVV.

The chain carries TRBV6-5 and TRBJ2-1, with TRBD2 matching 10 bases. The CDR3 is 13 residues long. Germline V CDR1 and CDR2: MNHEY, SVGAGI. Trimming at V came to 9 bases and at J to 5 bases, leaving 4 bases not matched to a gene. CDR3 nucleotides: TGTGCCAGTCGGACTAGCGGCAACAATGAGCAGTTCTTC. Amino acids: CASRTSGNNEQFF.

The chain carries TRBV5-1 and TRBJ2-3; the match to TRBD2 covers 7 bases. The CDR3 has 15 residues. The germline CDR1 and CDR2 sequences are SGHRS and YFSETQ. With V trimmed by 0 bases and J by 2 bases, 3 bases remained unmatched. The CDR3 region has the DNA TGCGCCAGCAGCTTGGACGCGGGAGTCACAGATACGCAGTATTTT. Its protein is CASSLDAGVTDTQYF.

The chain uses TRBV30 and TRBJ2-7; 8 nucleotides agree with TRBD2. CDR3 size: 14 residues. The V and J ends lost 4 bases and 0 bases, in that order; junction bases with no gene match: 5. CDR1 GTSNPN and CDR2 SVGIG come from the germline V gene (reference sequence). The CDR3 region is CAWNLAGSSYEQYF. The CDR3 DNA reads TGTGCCTGGAATTTAGCGGGGAGCTCCTACGAGCAGTACTTC.

The V call is TRBV6-1, the J call TRBJ1-1; D ambiguous. This CDR3 contains 14 residues. In germline, CDR1 is MNHNS, CDR2 SASEGT. V lost 1 base to trimming and J lost 6 bases, with 12 bases between them. CDR3 nucleotide sequence: TGTGCCAGCAGTGAAGAAGTGACGTACTCTGAAGCTTTCTTT. This translates into CASSEEVTYSEAFF.

This chain joins TRBV6-6 and TRBJ2-5, with 8 bases matching TRBD1. V trimming: 2 bases; J trimming: 5 bases; junction bases outside the gene matches: 1. The CDR3 spans 13 residues. Germline CDR1 and CDR2: MNHNY and SVGAGI (reference sequence). The CDR3 region is CASSYRQGETQYF. The CDR3 DNA follows: TGTGCCAGCAGTTACCGACAGGGGGAGACCCAGTACTTC.

This clone is large by share. The rearrangement links TRBV6-1 to TRBJ1-6, with 8 bases that match TRBD1. Germline CDR1 reads MNHNS; CDR2 reads SASEGT. After removal of 1 base from V and 8 bases from J, the junction contained 4 bases not matched to a gene. The CDR3 is made up of 15 amino acids. CDR3 nucleotides: TGTGCCAGCAGTGAAGTTACAGGGGGTCATTCACCCCTCCACTTT. Translated: CASSEVTGGHSPLHF.

The J gene is TRBJ1-6, the V gene TRBV27; the D is unclear. The CDR3 contains 14 residues. The ends were cut back, 0 bases at V and 8 bases at J, with 8 bases in the middle. The germline V gene has CDR1 MNHEY and CDR2 SMNVEV (reference sequence). The CDR3 loop is CASSLSTFHSPLHF. As DNA, the CDR3 is TGTGCCAGCAGTTTATCGACCTTCCATTCACCCCTCCACTTT.

The J gene is TRBJ2-3, the V gene TRBV28, with 10 bases aligning to TRBD2. Germline V gene data show CDR1 as MDHEN and CDR2 as SYDVKM. The CDR3 sequence is 18 residues long. V shed 8 bases, J shed 2 bases, and the junction held 16 bases outside the gene matches. For the CDR3, the DNA is TGTGCCAGCTTCCCTAGCGGGAGCAGGGAGCCAAACACAGATACGCAGTATTTT. Translation: CASFPSGSREPNTDTQYF.

The chain employs TRBV5-1 and TRBJ1-1; 7 bases fit TRBD1. The trim removed 4 bases at V and 1 base at J, leaving 4 bases unmatched. The CDR3 covers 14 residues. Germline CDR1 SGHRS, CDR2 YFSETQ. This CDR3 reads CASSLDRRNTEAFF. CDR3 nucleotide sequence: TGCGCCAGCAGCCTGGACAGGAGGAACACTGAAGCTTTCTTT. Full variable domain (missing parts from reference TRBV5-1 and TRBJ1-1): KAGVTQTPRYLIKTRGQQVTLSCSPISGHRSVSWYQQTPGQGLQFLFEYFSETQRNKGNFPGRFSGRQFSNSRSEMNVSTLELGDSALYLCASSLDRRNTEAFFGQGTRLTVV.

This chain connects TRBV4-1 to TRBJ2-2; 13 positions agree with TRBD2. The CDR3 length is 17 residues. Germline V gives CDR1 MGHRA, CDR2 YSYEKL. After removal of 4 bases from V and 2 bases from J, the junction contained 4 bases not matched to a gene. The CDR3 protein is CASSRGLAGANTGELFF. CDR3 nucleotides: TGCGCCAGCAGCCGAGGACTAGCGGGGGCCAACACCGGGGAGCTGTTTTTT.

Note on this clone: A junction end diverges from the germline sequence, so it may reflect a read error. The V call is TRBV7-2, the J call TRBJ2-5; D may be TRBD1 (5 bases). The CDR3 covers 13 residues. CDR1 is SGHTA, CDR2 FQGNSA, per germline. The CDR3: CASSLMAARDMDF. The DNA for the CDR3 is TGTGCCAGCAGCTTAATGGCAGCCAGGGATATGGACTTC.

This rearrangement joins TRBV5-6 to TRBJ2-1; 7 nucleotides align to TRBD2. Germline CDR1 is SGHDT and CDR2 is YYEEEE. CDR3 length: 18 amino acids. The V segment lost 0 bases and the J segment 1 base; nucleotides outside the gene matches: 10. This chain's CDR3 is CASSLGGLAGASYNEQFF. Written as DNA, the CDR3 is TGTGCCAGCAGCTTGGGAGGGTTGGCGGGAGCATCCTACAATGAGCAGTTCTTC.

The J gene is TRBJ1-4, the V gene TRBV10-1; 8 nucleotides line up with TRBD1. Germline values: CDR1 WNHNN, CDR2 SYGVQD (reference sequence). With V trimmed by 9 bases and J by 7 bases, 4 bases remained unmatched. The CDR3 extends over 12 amino acids. CDR3 sequence: CASPGGFEKLFF. Here the CDR3 DNA reads TGCGCCAGTCCAGGGGGCTTTGAAAAACTGTTTTTT.

The rearrangement links TRBV11-2 to TRBJ2-7, with D possibly being TRBD1 (6 bases). The V end lost 5 bases, the J end lost 4 bases, and 21 bases lay between the germline ends. This CDR3 has 16 amino acids. CDR1 and CDR2 (germline): SGHAT, FQNNGV. The CDR3 DNA sequence: TGTGCCAGCAGCCCGTATTTGGGGGCGCTTAGTTACGAGCAGTACTTC. Encoded protein: CASSPYLGALSYEQYF.

This sequence joins TRBV28 and TRBJ1-5, with 11 bases matching TRBD1. V lost 4 bases to trimming and J lost 3 bases; unmatched junction nucleotides: 8. The CDR3 is 17 amino acids. CDR1 is MDHEN, CDR2 SYDVKM, per germline. In DNA, the CDR3 is TGTGCCAGCAGTTCTAGGGGGGACAGGGGGGCCAATCAGCCCCAGCATTTT. This encodes CASSSRGDRGANQPQHF.

This rearrangement joins TRBV20-1 to TRBJ2-3, with D possibly TRBD2 on 6 matching bases. Trimming left V 5 bases short and J 5 bases short, with 8 bases between. The germline V gene has CDR1 DFQATT and CDR2 SNEGSKA (reference sequence). The CDR3 loop spans 11 amino acids. CDR3 sequence reads: CSAASVDTQYF. DNA of the CDR3: TGCAGTGCTGCTAGCGTAGATACGCAGTATTTT.

Remarks on this clone: The sample carries other DNA sequences with the same CDR3. The rearrangement links TRBV2 to TRBJ1-5, with TRBD1 as a possible D gene (5 bases). This CDR3 is 13 amino acids long. Trimming shortened V by 4 bases and J by 6 bases, and 10 bases separated the two germline ends. Germline V lookup: CDR1 SNHLY, CDR2 FYNNEI. CDR3 loop: CASSAQGGQPQHF. The CDR3 DNA reads TGTGCCAGCAGTGCGCAGGGAGGTCAGCCCCAGCATTTT.

This chain joins TRBV4-1 and TRBJ2-2; no clear D. In germline, CDR1 is MGHRA, CDR2 YSYEKL. The CDR3 loop spans 14 amino acids. Trimming shortened V by 1 base and J by 5 bases, and 8 bases separated the two germline ends. This CDR3 reads CASSQGKATGELFF. In DNA, the CDR3 is TGCGCCAGCAGCCAAGGCAAGGCAACCGGGGAGCTGTTTTTT.

CDR3 bases: TGTGCCAGCAGTAGACAGTACGAGCAGTACTTC. Protein: CASSRQYEQYF. The chain combines TRBV2 with TRBJ2-7; possibly TRBD1 for D (5 bases). The V end lost 5 bases, the J end lost 4 bases, and 6 bases lay between the germline ends. CDR3 length: 11 amino acids. The germline V gene has CDR1 SNHLY and CDR2 FYNNEI.

This chain connects TRBV25-1 to TRBJ2-6, with TRBD2 identical over 9 bases. CDR3 size: 17 residues. Germline CDR1 reads MGHDK; CDR2 reads SYGVNS. After removal of 4 bases from V and 3 bases from J, the junction contained 7 bases not matched to a gene. The CDR3 DNA sequence: TGTGCCAGCAGTGTCGCTAGCGGGACGGGTGGGGCCAACGTCCTGACTTTC. This encodes CASSVASGTGGANVLTF.

The chain recombines TRBV18 with TRBJ1-2, with 7 bases fitting TRBD1. The CDR3 consists of 13 residues. The germline gives CDR1 KGHSH, CDR2 LQKENI. Unmatched junction bases numbered 3, after V lost 2 bases and J lost 6 bases. CDR3: CASSPGQVDGYTF. CDR3 bases: TGTGCCAGCTCACCAGGACAGGTCGATGGCTACACCTTC.

V is TRBV15 and J is TRBJ2-1, with 11 bases that match TRBD2. This CDR3 has 18 amino acids. The V gene end was trimmed by 4 bases and the J gene end by 6 bases; junction bases not matched to a gene: 14. Per germline, CDR1 LNHNV and CDR2 YYDKDF (reference sequence). CDR3 sequence reads: CATSKEGLAGGVRNEQFF. In nucleotides, the CDR3 is TGTGCCACCAGCAAAGAGGGATTAGCGGGAGGGGTGCGCAATGAGCAGTTCTTC.

The chain joins TRBV6-5 to TRBJ2-7; D may be TRBD1 (6 bases). This CDR3 spans 13 amino acids. Trimming pared 4 bases from V and 3 bases from J, leaving 10 bases between. From germline, CDR1 is MNHEY and CDR2 SVGAGI. The CDR3 DNA reads as TGTGCCAGCAGTTCCGGACAGCACTACGAGCAGTACTTC. As protein: CASSSGQHYEQYF.